This T cell receptor (beta chain) stems from a study of vaccination and CD4 T cells after COVID-19. About the study: Recovered patients in the cohort numbered six men and four women, two of them Hispanic. At a median about 91 days (range 35 to 161) after diagnosis, post-COVID samples were drawn. Notes on the study in general: The rise in median SARS-CoV-2-reactive clonotypes, from approximately 21 to 40, was not significant.

V shed 0 bases and J shed 0 bases, with 15 bases lying between them. CDR3 length: 16 residues. CDR1 and CDR2 from the germline V gene are GTSNPN and SVGIG (reference sequence). Treatment meaning: approximately 11-day PBMC culture with coronavirus spike peptide pools or control peptides (ViraFEST assay). Sequencing of the DNA from cultured CD4+ T cells was carried out with the Oncomine TCR Beta short-read assay. From cultured CD4+ T cells, genomic DNA was extracted. TCRdb reprocessed the PCR reads via MiXCR and lists one record per CDR3 protein. The table includes nearly 25,000 distinct CDR3 sequences, 62% detected once. A remark on this clonotype: Its antigen is not known.

The sample consisted of CD4+ T cells from blood, cultured in vitro. The gene calls are TRBV30 and TRBJ2-7; D gene unclear. The TCR originated in a human donor who had recovered from COVID-19. CDR3: CAWSVVRADLSYEQYF. The CDR3 DNA is TGTGCCTGGAGTGTAGTCCGGGCAGACCTCTCCTACGAGCAGTACTTC.